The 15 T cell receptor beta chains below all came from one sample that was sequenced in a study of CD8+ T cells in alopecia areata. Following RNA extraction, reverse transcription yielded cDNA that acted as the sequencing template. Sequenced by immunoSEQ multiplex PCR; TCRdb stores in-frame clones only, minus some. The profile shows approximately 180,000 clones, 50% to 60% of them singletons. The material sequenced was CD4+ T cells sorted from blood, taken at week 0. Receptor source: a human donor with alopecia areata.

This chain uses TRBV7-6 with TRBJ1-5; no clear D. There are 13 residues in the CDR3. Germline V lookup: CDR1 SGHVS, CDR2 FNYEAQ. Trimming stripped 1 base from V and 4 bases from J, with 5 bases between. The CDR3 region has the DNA TGTGCCAGCAGCTTAGGGCAGAATCAGCCCCAGCATTTT. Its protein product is CASSLGQNQPQHF. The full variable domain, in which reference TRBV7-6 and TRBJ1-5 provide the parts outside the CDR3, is GAGVSQSPRYKVTKRGQDVALRCDPISGHVSLYWYRQALGQGPEFLTYFNYEAQQDKSGLPNDRFSAERPEGSISTLTIQRTEQRDSAMYRCASSLGQNQPQHFGDGTRLSIL.

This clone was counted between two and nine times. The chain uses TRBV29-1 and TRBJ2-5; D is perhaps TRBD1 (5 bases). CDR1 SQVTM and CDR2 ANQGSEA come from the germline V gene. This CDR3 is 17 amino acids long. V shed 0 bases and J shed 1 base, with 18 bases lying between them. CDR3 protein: CSVEELLLRRAQETQYF. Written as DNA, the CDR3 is TGCAGCGTTGAAGAACTTTTGTTGCGCAGGGCCCAAGAGACCCAGTACTTC.

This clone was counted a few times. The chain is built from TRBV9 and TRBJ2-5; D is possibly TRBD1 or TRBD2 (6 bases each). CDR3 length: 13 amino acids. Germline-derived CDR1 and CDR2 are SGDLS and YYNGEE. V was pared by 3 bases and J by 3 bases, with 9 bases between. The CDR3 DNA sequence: TGTGCCAGCAGCGGGGGGGCGGAAGAGACCCAGTACTTC. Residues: CASSGGAEETQYF.

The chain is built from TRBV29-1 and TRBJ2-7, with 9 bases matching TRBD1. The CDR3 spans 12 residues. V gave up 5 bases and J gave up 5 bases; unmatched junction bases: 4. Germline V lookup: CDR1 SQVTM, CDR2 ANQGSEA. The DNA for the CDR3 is TGCAGCGTTCGGGACAGGGTGCACGAGCAGTACTTC. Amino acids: CSVRDRVHEQYF.

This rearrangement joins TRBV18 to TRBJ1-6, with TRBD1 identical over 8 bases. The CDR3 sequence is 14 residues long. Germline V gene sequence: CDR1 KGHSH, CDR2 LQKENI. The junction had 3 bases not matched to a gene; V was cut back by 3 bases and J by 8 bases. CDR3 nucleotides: TGTGCCAGCTCACCGACAGGGGAGCATTCACCCCTCCACTTT. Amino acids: CASSPTGEHSPLHF.

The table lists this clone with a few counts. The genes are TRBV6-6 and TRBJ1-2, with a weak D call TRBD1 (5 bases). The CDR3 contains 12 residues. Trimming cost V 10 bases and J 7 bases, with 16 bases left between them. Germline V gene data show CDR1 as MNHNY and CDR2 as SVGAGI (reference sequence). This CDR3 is CATVRGDGGYTF. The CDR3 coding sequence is TGTGCCACCGTGAGGGGTGACGGTGGCTACACCTTC.

The chain's CDR3 is CASSWDRPNYGYTF. The CDR3 nucleotides are TGTGCCAGTAGTTGGGACAGACCTAACTATGGCTACACCTTC. V gene TRBV19 combines with J gene TRBJ1-2; TRBD1 matches 7 bases. Looked up from germline, CDR1 is LNHDA and CDR2 is SQIVND (reference sequence). The junction had 3 bases not matched to a gene; V was cut back by 5 bases and J by 0 bases. The CDR3 totals 14 residues.

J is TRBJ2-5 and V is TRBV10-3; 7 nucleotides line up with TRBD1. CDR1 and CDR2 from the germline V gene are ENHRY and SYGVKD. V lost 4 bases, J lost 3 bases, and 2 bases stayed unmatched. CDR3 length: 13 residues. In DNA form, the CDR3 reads TGTGCCATCAGTGGACAGGGAAAAGAGACCCAGTACTTC. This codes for CAISGQGKETQYF.

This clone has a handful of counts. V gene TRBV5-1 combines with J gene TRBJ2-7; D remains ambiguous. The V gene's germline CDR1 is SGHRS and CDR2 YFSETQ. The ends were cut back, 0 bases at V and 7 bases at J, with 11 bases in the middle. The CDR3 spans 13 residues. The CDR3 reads CASSLEKGWEQYF. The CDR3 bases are TGCGCCAGCAGCTTGGAGAAGGGTTGGGAGCAGTACTTC. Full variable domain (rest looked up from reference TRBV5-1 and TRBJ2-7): KAGVTQTPRYLIKTRGQQVTLSCSPISGHRSVSWYQQTPGQGLQFLFEYFSETQRNKGNFPGRFSGRQFSNSRSEMNVSTLELGDSALYLCASSLEKGWEQYFGPGTRLTVT.

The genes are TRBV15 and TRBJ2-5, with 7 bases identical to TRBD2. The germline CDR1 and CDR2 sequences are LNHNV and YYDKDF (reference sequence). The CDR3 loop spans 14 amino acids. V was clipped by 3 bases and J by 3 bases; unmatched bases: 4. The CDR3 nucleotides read TGTGCCACCAGCAGGAGACTAGCCGAAGAGACCCAGTACTTC. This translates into CATSRRLAEETQYF.

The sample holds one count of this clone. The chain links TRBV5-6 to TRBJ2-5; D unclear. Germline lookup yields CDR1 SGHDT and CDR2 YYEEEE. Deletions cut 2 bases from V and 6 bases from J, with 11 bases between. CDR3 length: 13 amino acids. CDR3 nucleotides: TGTGCCAGCAGCTTTCAGTCGGAGAAGACCCAGTACTTC. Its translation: CASSFQSEKTQYF. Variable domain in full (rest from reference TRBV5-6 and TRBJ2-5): DAGVTQSPTHLIKTRGQQVTLRCSPKSGHDTVSWYQQALGQGPQFIFQYYEEEERQRGNFPDRFSGHQFPNYSSELNVNALLLGDSALYLCASSFQSEKTQYFGPGTRLLVL.

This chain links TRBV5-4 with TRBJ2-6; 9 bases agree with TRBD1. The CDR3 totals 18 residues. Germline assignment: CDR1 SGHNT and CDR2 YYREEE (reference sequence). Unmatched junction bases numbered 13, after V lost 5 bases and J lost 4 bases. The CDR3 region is CASRNTGGAVRGANVLTF. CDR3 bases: TGTGCCAGCAGAAACACAGGGGGCGCCGTGAGAGGGGCCAACGTCCTGACTTTC.

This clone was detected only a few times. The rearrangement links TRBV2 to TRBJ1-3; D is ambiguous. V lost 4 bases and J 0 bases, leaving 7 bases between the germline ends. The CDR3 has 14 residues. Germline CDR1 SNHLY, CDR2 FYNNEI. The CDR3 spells CASSAHRSGNTIYF. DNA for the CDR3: TGTGCCAGCAGTGCACACCGCTCTGGAAACACCATATATTTT.

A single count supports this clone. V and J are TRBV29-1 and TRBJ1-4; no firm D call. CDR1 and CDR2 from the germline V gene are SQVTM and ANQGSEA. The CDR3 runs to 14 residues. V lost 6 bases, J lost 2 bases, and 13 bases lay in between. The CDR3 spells CSVADGSTNEKLFF. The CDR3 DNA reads TGCAGCGTCGCAGACGGGTCCACTAATGAAAAACTGTTTTTT.

For the CDR3, the DNA is TGCAGCGTTGCACAAGAGAGAGCACCCTCAGATGGCTACACCTTC. It codes for CSVAQERAPSDGYTF. The J gene is TRBJ1-2, the V gene TRBV29-1, with D unclear. V gave up 4 bases and J gave up 6 bases, with 21 bases separating them. The germline CDR1 and CDR2 sequences are SQVTM and ANQGSEA. CDR3 length equals 15 residues.